This T cell receptor beta chain was captured in a study of blood T cell repertoires in COVID-19. In the study overall: Sources were T cells, B-cell-depleted T cells, or PBMCs; the material itself was cDNA or gDNA.

Methods used by the authors: Using reference gene primer amplification, nucleated cell counts were estimated. The repertoire was sequenced with immunoSEQ multiplex PCR; TCRdb's copy has only in-frame clones and lacks some. V and J calls and clone size are copied from that table; D and trimming were computed from the DNA. The sample comprises around 130,000 clones, roughly 84% of which are singletons, and roughly 3.5% rests with the top ten. Germline lookup yields CDR1 SGHRS and CDR2 YFSETQ. The trim removed 7 bases at V and 3 bases at J, leaving 7 bases unmatched. This CDR3 comprises 14 residues. Sequencing used PBMCs or T cells enriched from blood (not recorded which). This receptor was identified in a woman aged 25 to 45 who had recovered from COVID-19. The genes are TRBV5-1 and TRBJ2-7, with TRBD2 identical over 10 bases. Here the CDR3 DNA reads TGCGCCAGCTCAAGCGGGAGGGAATACTACGAGCAGTACTTC. Amino acids: CASSSGREYYEQYF.